This is a list of T cell receptor beta chains from one sample in a study of cytomegalovirus exposure and HLA in healthy donors. Assay: immunoSEQ multiplex PCR; the TCRdb copy retains only in-frame clones and omits some. The sample's table shows over 25,000 clones. The source material was PBMCs. The source of these receptors is a man aged 25 to 45 in good health and CMV-seronegative. CDR3s include the opening cysteine and the closing phenylalanine or tryptophan. The D gene is left open where the match is weak. Expanded clones get a size class; other rows say once, few or many, or leave the size out.

cdr3_aa cdr3_nt d_call v_call clone_size j_call
CASSLAVTSLSVDTQYF TGCGCCAGCAGCTTGGCCGTGACTAGCCTATCCGTAGATACGCAGTATTTT TRBD2 TRBV5-1 . TRBJ2-3
CSANGRGGTYEQYF TGCAGCGCCAATGGCAGGGGCGGAACCTACGAGCAGTACTTC . TRBV29-1 . TRBJ2-7
CASSQSQAGGLEDEQYF TGTGCCAGCAGCCAAAGCCAAGCGGGAGGGTTGGAGGACGAGCAGTACTTC TRBD2 TRBV14 . TRBJ2-7
CASSIFGTGEYEQYF TGTGCCAGTAGTATTTTTGGGACAGGGGAATACGAGCAGTACTTC TRBD1 TRBV19 . TRBJ2-7
CASSLVAPSGNSPLHF TGTGCCAGCAGCTTAGTGGCACCTAGCGGAAATTCACCCCTCCACTTT . TRBV7-9 . TRBJ1-6
CASSPQSSADTQYF TGTGCCAGCAGCCCCCAATCTAGTGCAGATACGCAGTATTTT . TRBV7-2 . TRBJ2-3
CSVAGQLNTEAFF TGCAGCGTTGCAGGACAGTTGAACACTGAAGCTTTCTTT . TRBV29-1 . TRBJ1-1
CASSSGLADYNEQFF TGCGCCAGCAGCTCGGGACTAGCGGACTACAATGAGCAGTTCTTC TRBD2 TRBV5-1 . TRBJ2-1
CASSGTGGNQPQHF TGTGCCAGTAGTGGGACAGGGGGCAATCAGCCCCAGCATTTT TRBD1 TRBV19 . TRBJ1-5
CARGSLRSKKRDREVKSQPQHF TGTGCCAGAGGGAGCCTACGTTCAAAAAAACGGGACAGGGAAGTTAAGAGTCAGCCCCAGCATTTT TRBD1 TRBV19 . TRBJ1-5
CASSPVAGSNEQYF TGTGCCAGCTCACCCGTGGCGGGGTCCAACGAGCAGTACTTC . TRBV18 . TRBJ2-7
CASSEPTGRDSNEKLFF TGTGCCAGCAGTGAGCCTACAGGTAGGGATTCTAATGAAAAACTGTTTTTT . TRBV27 . TRBJ1-4
CASSLQGGVAYEQYF TGTGCCAGCAGCCTACAGGGTGGGGTTGCCTACGAGCAGTACTTC . TRBV25-1 . TRBJ2-7
CASILDRANYGYTF TGTGCCAGCATCCTGGACAGAGCTAACTATGGCTACACCTTC . TRBV28 . TRBJ1-2
CASSYPGQSTGELFF TGTGCCAGCAGTTACCCGGGACAGAGCACCGGGGAGCTGTTTTTT TRBD1 TRBV6-6 medium-sized TRBJ2-2
CASSRGGVEAFF TGTGCCAGTAGCCGGGGGGGGGTTGAAGCTTTCTTT . TRBV7-2 . TRBJ1-1
CASSVDRFYYEQYF TGTGCCAGCAGCGTGGACAGATTTTACTACGAGCAGTACTTC . TRBV7-2 . TRBJ2-7
CASSFLYEQYF TGTGCCAGCAGTTTTTTATACGAGCAGTACTTC . TRBV6-5 . TRBJ2-7
CAWTTGGADSPLHF TGTGCCTGGACGACAGGGGGAGCGGATTCACCCCTCCACTTT TRBD1 TRBV30 . TRBJ1-6
CASSPGQGPNEKLFF TGTGCCAGCAGCCCGGGACAGGGCCCTAATGAAAAACTGTTTTTT TRBD1 TRBV6-5 . TRBJ1-4
CASSLADRAYGYTF TGCGCCAGCAGCTTGGCTGACAGAGCCTATGGCTACACCTTC . TRBV5-1 . TRBJ1-2